This T cell receptor (beta chain) was sequenced in a study of memory CD4+ T cells and cytomegalovirus serostatus. Study results and caveats: Of 164 reported CMV TCRbeta sequences, 55 to 80 were found in memory CD4+ repertoires.

Regarding this clone: Its antigen is unidentified.

Data came from immunoSEQ multiplex PCR; TCRdb stores just in-frame clones and leaves some out. The sample gives about 52,000 clones, 80% to 90% of which show up once; 2% is in the top ten. Trimming took 3 bases from V and 6 from J, leaving 14 bases between them. CDR1 and CDR2 from the germline V gene are KGHSH and LQKENI. This CDR3 has 14 amino acids. Single viable CD3+CD4+CD8-CD45RO+ cells were sorted as the memory CD4+ T cells. Sequenced input: memory CD4+ T cells from blood. The receptor's source is an adult in good health and CMV-seropositive. This chain links TRBV18 with TRBJ2-5, with D possibly matching TRBD1 (5 bases). The CDR3 DNA reads TGTGCCAGCTCACCTCAGACAGCTAAGAAGACCCAGTACTTC. Its protein product is CASSPQTAKKTQYF.